The subject of this entry is one T cell receptor (beta chain). Its target is unknown. The sample belongs to a study of cytotoxic CD8 clonotypes in ibrutinib-treated CLL. Study outcomes and limitations: Among the clonotypes, public ones were uncommon and contracted or held stable on treatment.

Germline CDR1 is LGHNT and CDR2 is FRNRAP. This CDR3 is 19 amino acids long. V lost 5 bases to trimming and J lost 5 bases; unmatched junction nucleotides: 19. Libraries were prepared by immunoSEQ multiplex PCR; TCRdb keeps only in-frame clonotypes and omits some of them. The profile shows about 15,000 clones, about 80% of them singletons. V gene TRBV12-5 combines with J gene TRBJ2-7, with 12 nucleotides matching TRBD1. The starting material was PBMCs, obtained before ibrutinib treatment. This sequence was found in a human donor with chronic lymphocytic leukemia. The CDR3 DNA reads as TGTGCTAGTGGTCCCCCCAGGGGACAGGGGGCGCTTGGTTGCCACGAGCAGTACTTC. Protein product: CASGPPRGQGALGCHEQYF.